This TCR beta chain was captured by sequencing in a study of blood T cell repertoires in COVID-19. Overall study: Whether acute or convalescent, the COVID-19 samples came from the United States, Italy and Spain.

This CDR3 is 14 amino acids long. Per the germline V gene, CDR1 is SEHNR and CDR2 is FQNEAQ (reference sequence). V dropped 5 bases and J dropped 7; count of bases not matched to a gene: 10. Some clones are missing from TCRdb's copy, which holds only in-frame ones; the method was immunoSEQ multiplex PCR. This table holds some 130,000 clones, 86% found once. This sequence originates from a woman between 50 and 59 years old who had recovered from COVID-19. The V and J genes are TRBV7-9 and TRBJ2-7; 8 nucleotides align to TRBD1. The sequencing input was peripheral blood. The CDR3 region is CASSPRTGRGEQYF. CDR3 coding DNA: TGTGCCAGCAGCCCCCGGACAGGGCGAGGGGAGCAGTACTTC.